The 14 T cell receptor beta chains listed next were all sequenced from one sample in a study of siplizumab effects on memory and regulatory T cells. The protocol was immunoSEQ multiplex PCR, while the TCRdb copy is restricted to in-frame clones and leaves out a portion. Of 50,000 to 55,000 clones listed, about 97% are singletons. Sequenced: naive CD4+ T cells sorted from blood. Every receptor here comes from a human donor in good health.

The chain joins TRBV19 to TRBJ1-1; D not certain. Germline V gives CDR1 LNHDA, CDR2 SQIVND (reference sequence). Trimming removed 3 bases from V and 1 base from J, with 9 bases in between. The CDR3 has 14 residues. The CDR3 spells CASSIRRTNTEAFF. The CDR3 region has the DNA TGTGCCAGTAGTATTCGACGGACGAACACTGAAGCTTTCTTT.

The chain carries TRBV7-3 and TRBJ1-2; D call uncertain. Germline values: CDR1 SGHTA, CDR2 FQGTGA. The CDR3 is 12 residues long. The germline V and J ends were trimmed by 1 base and 4 bases, with 4 bases remaining between them. The CDR3 protein is CASSLSGYGYTF. In DNA, the CDR3 is TGTGCCAGCAGCTTAAGCGGCTATGGCTACACCTTC.

J is TRBJ2-1 and V is TRBV5-1; the match to TRBD2 covers 8 bases. Trimming took 5 bases from V and 5 from J; bases not matched to a gene: 9. The CDR3 is made up of 15 amino acids. Germline V lookup: CDR1 SGHRS, CDR2 YFSETQ. The CDR3 DNA reads TGCGCCAGCAGTCTTTTAGCGGGATTCCACAATGAGCAGTTCTTC. It translates to CASSLLAGFHNEQFF.

The V and J genes are TRBV6-5 and TRBJ2-7, with D perhaps being TRBD1 or TRBD2 (5 bases each). This CDR3 is built from 14 residues. Germline lookup yields CDR1 MNHEY and CDR2 SVGAGI. The V gene lost 6 bases and the J gene lost 6 bases, with 18 bases spanning the gap. Here the CDR3 reads CASRRYRDSGEQYF. The CDR3, as DNA: TGTGCCAGCAGACGATATAGAGACAGCGGCGAGCAGTACTTC.

This clone was recorded only once. This chain links TRBV6-5 with TRBJ1-4; 9 nucleotides align to TRBD1. The CDR3 spans 14 residues. Trimming removed 8 bases from V and 8 bases from J; junction bases left unmatched: 9. Germline CDR1 is MNHEY and CDR2 is SVGAGI. This CDR3 is CASGNRGLEEKLFF. CDR3 nucleotides: TGTGCCAGCGGAAACAGGGGGCTGGAAGAAAAACTGTTTTTT.

This chain uses TRBV5-4 with TRBJ2-1; D tentatively fits TRBD1 or TRBD2 (6 bases each). There are 14 residues in the CDR3. Per germline, CDR1 SGHNT and CDR2 YYREEE (reference sequence). The V end was cut by 2 bases, the J end by 9 bases, with 15 bases between. Here the CDR3 reads CASSFSTGGREQFF. The DNA of the CDR3 is TGTGCCAGCAGCTTTTCCACCGGGGGCCGTGAGCAGTTCTTC.

The chain links TRBV6-5 to TRBJ1-3; D remains ambiguous. The CDR3 totals 13 residues. V lost 8 bases, J lost 2 bases, and 10 bases lay in between. Germline assignment: CDR1 MNHEY and CDR2 SVGAGI. For the CDR3, the DNA is TGTGCCAGCCAGACGGAGACTGGAAACACCATATATTTT. This translates into CASQTETGNTIYF.

V gene TRBV28 combines with J gene TRBJ2-5, with a tentative D call TRBD2 (6 bases). The CDR3 is made up of 15 amino acids. V dropped 0 bases and J dropped 2 bases, with 10 bases sitting between them. CDR1 and CDR2 from the germline V gene are MDHEN and SYDVKM. The CDR3 nucleotides are TGTGCCAGCAGTTTATGGGCAGGGAGGCAAGAGACCCAGTACTTC. It yields the protein CASSLWAGRQETQYF.

The V gene is TRBV6-6, the J gene TRBJ1-1; TRBD1 is a possible D gene (5 bases). V was shortened by 0 bases and J by 3 bases, with 8 bases between the two germline ends. The germline CDR1 and CDR2 sequences are MNHNY and SVGAGI (reference sequence). The CDR3 totals 14 residues. The CDR3 is CASSYSQGDTEAFF. DNA of the CDR3: TGTGCCAGCAGTTACTCCCAGGGCGACACTGAAGCTTTCTTT.

The genes are TRBV19 and TRBJ1-2; 9 positions match TRBD1. Germline V lookup: CDR1 LNHDA, CDR2 SQIVND (reference sequence). The ends lost 9 bases at V and 6 bases at J; junction bases unmatched: 8. The CDR3 covers 13 residues. The CDR3 DNA reads as TGTGCCAGCGGGGACAGGGATCTAGATGGCTACACCTTC. Translation gives CASGDRDLDGYTF. The whole variable domain, filled in from reference TRBV19 and TRBJ1-2, reads DGGITQSPKYLFRKEGQNVTLSCEQNLNHDAMYWYRQDPGQGLRLIYYSQIVNDFQKGDIAEGYSVSREKKESFPLTVTSAQKNPTAFYLCASGDRDLDGYTFGSGTRLTVV.

The rearrangement joins TRBV11-1 to TRBJ2-7, with D possibly being TRBD1 or TRBD2 (5 bases each). The CDR3 contains 14 residues. Per the germline V gene, CDR1 is SGHAT and CDR2 is FQDESV (reference sequence). V lost 7 bases to trimming and J lost 2 bases, with 15 bases between them. In nucleotides, the CDR3 is TGTGCCAGCACCCACCGGGACCCGCCCTACGAGCAGTACTTC. Translation gives CASTHRDPPYEQYF.

The V and J genes are TRBV5-1 and TRBJ2-3, with TRBD2 matching over 10 bases. V was pared by 5 bases and J by 3 bases, with 9 bases of the junction left unmatched. Germline V lookup: CDR1 SGHRS, CDR2 YFSETQ. CDR3 length: 16 residues. In DNA form, the CDR3 reads TGCGCCAGCAGGGGGAAAGCGGGAGGGCCAACAGATACGCAGTATTTT. Its translation is CASRGKAGGPTDTQYF. The entire variable domain, with the rest obtained from reference TRBV5-1 and TRBJ2-3, is as follows: KAGVTQTPRYLIKTRGQQVTLSCSPISGHRSVSWYQQTPGQGLQFLFEYFSETQRNKGNFPGRFSGRQFSNSRSEMNVSTLELGDSALYLCASRGKAGGPTDTQYFGPGTRLTVL.

In nucleotides, the CDR3 is TGTGCCAGCAGCTTAGCGTTCCCAGCGGTGAGCACAGATACGCAGTATTTT. It specifies CASSLAFPAVSTDTQYF. This chain connects TRBV7-9 to TRBJ2-3; possibly TRBD2 for D (5 bases). Germline CDR1 is SEHNR and CDR2 is FQNEAQ (reference sequence). The germline V and J ends were trimmed by 0 bases and 0 bases, with 13 bases remaining between them. The CDR3 has 17 residues.

The gene calls are TRBV7-9 and TRBJ2-2, with D tentatively TRBD1 (5 bases). The V end was cut by 5 bases, the J end by 6 bases, with 16 bases between. The CDR3 is made up of 15 amino acids. CDR1 SEHNR and CDR2 FQNEAQ come from the germline V gene (reference sequence). CDR3 nucleotide sequence: TGTGCCAGCAGCACAAGGAAGGGGATAGCCGGGGAGCTGTTTTTT. It yields the protein CASSTRKGIAGELFF.